This T cell receptor (beta chain) is drawn from a study of shared clonotypes between healthy human individuals. This clone appeared once. Antigen unknown. Unmatched junction bases numbered 4, after V lost 0 bases and J lost 3 bases. The CDR3 has 15 residues. The V gene's germline CDR1 is SGHNT and CDR2 YYREEE (reference sequence). Study observations and caveats: It was anticipated that sequencing depth would influence how many clonotypes donors shared.

The assay was immunoSEQ multiplex PCR, and TCRdb's table has in-frame clones only and misses some. The table has over a million clones, around 98% seen once. The rearrangement links TRBV5-4 to TRBJ2-5; 8 bases match TRBD1. The sequencing input was naive CD4+ T cells sorted from blood. Subset reported: CD45RA+ positively selected. The sequence was collected from a young man in good health. The CDR3 spells CASSLAGTGKETQYF. The DNA of the CDR3 is TGTGCCAGCAGCTTGGCCGGGACAGGTAAAGAGACCCAGTACTTC.